Included here is one T cell receptor beta chain sequence, with context. This specimen comes from a study of shared clonotypes between healthy human individuals. Roughly 200 ng DNA, 25,000 to 35,000 T cell genomes, went into each sorted-subset replicate PCR. Clones were sequenced by immunoSEQ multiplex PCR, and TCRdb holds only the in-frame ones, with some missing. The sample lists more than 2,000,000 clones, over 90% occurring once. From germline, CDR1 is LNHDA and CDR2 SQIVND (reference sequence). This CDR3 comprises 16 residues. The ends were cut back, 9 bases at V and 7 bases at J, with 25 bases in the middle.

Specimen: naive CD4+ T cells from PBMCs. Subset reported: CD45RA+ positively selected. V and J are TRBV19 and TRBJ1-5; D possibly corresponds to TRBD1 (6 bases). The receptor's source is a man aged 18 to 35 in good health. Some clones in this sample may be carry-over from other donors' samples. The CDR3 reads CASNHYSGAMAQPQHF. Written as DNA, the CDR3 is TGTGCCAGCAACCATTACTCGGGGGCTATGGCCCAGCCCCAGCATTTT.